This TCR beta chain derives from a study of monozygotic twins with inflammatory bowel disease. Eight separate reactions for every sample produced the cDNA. TCRdb reworked the 5' RACE reads into one entry per CDR3 protein, no DNA. The sample data list about 140,000 distinct CDR3 sequences. The CDR3 contains 16 residues. Germline lookup yields CDR1 LNHDA and CDR2 SQIVND (reference sequence). The rearrangement links TRBV19 to TRBJ2-7; TCRdb indicates TRBD1, and absent DNA this call remains unverified. This clonotype was sampled from a human donor with ulcerative colitis or Crohn's disease, or a healthy co-twin of an affected twin (not recorded which). Sequencing was done on a sample of blood. The CDR3 protein is CASSVGQGRLTYEQYF.